This T cell receptor (beta chain) was documented in a study of blood T cell repertoires in COVID-19. Background on the study: Material from acute and convalescent COVID-19 was sourced from the United States, Italy and Spain. PBMCs, B-cell-depleted T cells, or T cells provided the cDNA or gDNA that made up the material.

The CDR3 runs 11 residues. CDR1 and CDR2 from the germline V gene are DFQATT and SNEGSKA (reference sequence). V shed 6 bases, J shed 10 bases, and the junction held 6 bases outside the gene matches. Patients of the Seattle cohort, enrolled during active infection, were followed longitudinally. Study processing details: Reference gene primer amplification yielded estimated nucleated cell counts. TCRdb's copy holds only in-frame clones and misses some; the assay was immunoSEQ multiplex PCR. V, J and clone size reflect that table, while D and trimming were determined from the DNA. In the table there are fewer than 85,000 clones, 60% to 80% of which are singletons.

This sequence joins TRBV20-1 and TRBJ2-1, with 7 positions matching TRBD1. This TCR derives from a man in his 70s with COVID-19, enrolled during active disease. The sequenced sample was peripheral blood. The CDR3 DNA reads as TGCAGTGCGTACAGGGGATTCGAGCAGTTCTTC. This encodes CSAYRGFEQFF.